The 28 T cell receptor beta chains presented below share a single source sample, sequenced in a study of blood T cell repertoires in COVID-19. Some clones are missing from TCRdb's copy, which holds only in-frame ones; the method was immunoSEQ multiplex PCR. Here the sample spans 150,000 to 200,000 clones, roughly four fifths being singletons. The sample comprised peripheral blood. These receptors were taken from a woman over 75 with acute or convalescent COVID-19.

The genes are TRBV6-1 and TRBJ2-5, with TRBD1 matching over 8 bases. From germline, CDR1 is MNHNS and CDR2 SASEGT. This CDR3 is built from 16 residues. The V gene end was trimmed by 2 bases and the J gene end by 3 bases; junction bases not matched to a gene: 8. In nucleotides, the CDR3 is TGTGCCAGCAGTGAAATATTTGGACAGGGAAAAGAGACCCAGTACTTC. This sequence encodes CASSEIFGQGKETQYF.

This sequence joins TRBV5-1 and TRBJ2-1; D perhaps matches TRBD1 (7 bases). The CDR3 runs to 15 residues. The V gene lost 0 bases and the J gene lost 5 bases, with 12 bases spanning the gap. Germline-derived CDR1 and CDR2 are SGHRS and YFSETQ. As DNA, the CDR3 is TGCGCCAGCAGCTTGGTTCCAGGGGGGAACAATGAGCAGTTCTTC. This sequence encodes CASSLVPGGNNEQFF. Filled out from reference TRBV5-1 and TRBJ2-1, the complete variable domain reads KAGVTQTPRYLIKTRGQQVTLSCSPISGHRSVSWYQQTPGQGLQFLFEYFSETQRNKGNFPGRFSGRQFSNSRSEMNVSTLELGDSALYLCASSLVPGGNNEQFFGPGTRLTVL.

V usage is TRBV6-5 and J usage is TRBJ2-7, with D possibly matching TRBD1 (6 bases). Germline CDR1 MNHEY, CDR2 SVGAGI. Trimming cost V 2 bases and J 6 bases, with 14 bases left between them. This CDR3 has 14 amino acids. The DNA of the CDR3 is TGTGCCAGCAGTTACCTCGAAACAGGGTTCGAGCAGTACTTC. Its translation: CASSYLETGFEQYF.

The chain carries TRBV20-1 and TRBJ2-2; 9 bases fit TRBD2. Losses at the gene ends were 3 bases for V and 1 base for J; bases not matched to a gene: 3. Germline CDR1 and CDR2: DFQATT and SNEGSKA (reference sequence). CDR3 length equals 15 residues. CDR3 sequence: CSASVREGNTGELFF. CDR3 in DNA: TGCAGTGCTAGTGTGCGGGAGGGGAACACCGGGGAGCTGTTTTTT.

CDR3 DNA: TGTGCCAGCAGCCCTCAGACCGGCTCCGGGACATACGCCTACGAGCAGTACTTC. Translation gives CASSPQTGSGTYAYEQYF. This sequence joins TRBV9 and TRBJ2-7; weak D call: TRBD1 (6 bases). V was clipped by 4 bases and J by 2 bases, with 25 bases between them. CDR1 is SGDLS, CDR2 YYNGEE, per germline. This CDR3 is 18 amino acids long.

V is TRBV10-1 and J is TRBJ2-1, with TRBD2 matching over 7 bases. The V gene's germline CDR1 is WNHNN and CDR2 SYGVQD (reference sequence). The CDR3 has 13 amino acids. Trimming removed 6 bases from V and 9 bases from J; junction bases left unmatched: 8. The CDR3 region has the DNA TGCGCCAGCAGCCCCTCTCCGGGAGGTGAGCAGTTCTTC. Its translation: CASSPSPGGEQFF.

This CDR3 reads CASSLGLGGAFF. CDR3 nucleotide sequence: TGTGCCAGCAGCTTAGGACTGGGTGGCGCTTTCTTT. This chain joins TRBV3-1 (or the pseudogene TRBV3-2) and TRBJ1-1; D is uncertain. The CDR3 is 12 residues long. Germline values: CDR1 LGHDT, CDR2 YNNKEL (reference sequence). Trimming left V 5 bases short and J 11 bases short, with 15 bases between.

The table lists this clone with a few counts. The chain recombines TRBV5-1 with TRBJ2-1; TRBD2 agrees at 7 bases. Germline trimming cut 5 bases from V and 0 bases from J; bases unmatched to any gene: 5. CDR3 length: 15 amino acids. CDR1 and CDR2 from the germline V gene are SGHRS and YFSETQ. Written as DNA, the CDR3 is TGCGCCAGCAGAAGGGACTATGGCTCCTACAATGAGCAGTTCTTC. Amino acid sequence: CASRRDYGSYNEQFF.

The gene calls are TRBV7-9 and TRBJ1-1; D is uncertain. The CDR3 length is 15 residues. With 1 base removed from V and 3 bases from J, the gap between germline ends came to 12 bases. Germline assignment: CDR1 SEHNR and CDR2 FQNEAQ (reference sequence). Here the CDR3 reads CASSLVAGMDTEAFF. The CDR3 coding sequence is TGTGCCAGCAGCTTAGTTGCGGGAATGGACACTGAAGCTTTCTTT.

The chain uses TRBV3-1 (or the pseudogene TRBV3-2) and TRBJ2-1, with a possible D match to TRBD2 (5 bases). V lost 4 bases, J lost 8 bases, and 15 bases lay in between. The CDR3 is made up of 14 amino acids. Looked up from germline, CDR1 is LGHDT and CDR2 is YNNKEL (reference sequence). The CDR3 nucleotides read TGTGCCAGCAGCCGACTGGGAGCGGCGGATGAGCAGTTCTTC. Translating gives CASSRLGAADEQFF.

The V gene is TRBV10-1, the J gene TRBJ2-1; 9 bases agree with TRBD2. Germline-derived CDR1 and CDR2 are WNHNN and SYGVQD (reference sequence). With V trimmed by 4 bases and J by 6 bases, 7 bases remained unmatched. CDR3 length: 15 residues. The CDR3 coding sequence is TGCGCCAGCAGTGTAGCGGGAGTGATCATCAATGAGCAGTTCTTC. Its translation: CASSVAGVIINEQFF.

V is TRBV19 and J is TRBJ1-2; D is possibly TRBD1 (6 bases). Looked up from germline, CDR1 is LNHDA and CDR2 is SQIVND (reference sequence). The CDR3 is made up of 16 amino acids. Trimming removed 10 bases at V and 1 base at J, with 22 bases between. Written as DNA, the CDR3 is TGTGCCACTCGAGGACAGCCACACGGGGTTAACTATGGCTACACCTTC. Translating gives CATRGQPHGVNYGYTF.

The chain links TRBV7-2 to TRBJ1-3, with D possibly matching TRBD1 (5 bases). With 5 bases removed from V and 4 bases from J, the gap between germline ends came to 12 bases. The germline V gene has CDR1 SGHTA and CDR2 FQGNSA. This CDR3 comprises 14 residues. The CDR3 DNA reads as TGTGCCAGCAGCCCCTACCACAGGGGAAACACCATATATTTT. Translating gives CASSPYHRGNTIYF. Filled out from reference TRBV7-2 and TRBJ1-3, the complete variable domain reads GAGVSQSPSNKVTEKGKDVELRCDPISGHTALYWYRQSLGQGLEFLIYFQGNSAPDKSGLPSDRFSAERTGGSVSTLTIQRTQQEDSAVYLCASSPYHRGNTIYFGEGSWLTVV.

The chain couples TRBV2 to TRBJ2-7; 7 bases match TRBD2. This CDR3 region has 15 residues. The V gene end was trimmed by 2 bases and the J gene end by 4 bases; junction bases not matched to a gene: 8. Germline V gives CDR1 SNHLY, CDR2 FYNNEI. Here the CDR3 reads CASSETGGGRYEQYF. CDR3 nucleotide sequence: TGTGCCAGCAGTGAAACGGGAGGAGGTCGATACGAGCAGTACTTC.

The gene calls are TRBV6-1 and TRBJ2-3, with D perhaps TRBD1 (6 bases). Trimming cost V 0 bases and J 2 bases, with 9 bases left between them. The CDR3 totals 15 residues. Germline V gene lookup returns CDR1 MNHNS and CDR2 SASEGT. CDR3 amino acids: CASSEADRYTDTQYF. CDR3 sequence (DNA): TGTGCCAGCAGTGAAGCCGACAGGTACACAGATACGCAGTATTTT.

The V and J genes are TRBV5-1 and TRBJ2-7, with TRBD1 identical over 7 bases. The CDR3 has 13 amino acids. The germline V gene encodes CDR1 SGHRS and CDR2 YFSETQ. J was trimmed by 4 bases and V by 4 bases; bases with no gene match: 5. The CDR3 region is CASSPTGNYEQYF. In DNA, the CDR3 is TGCGCCAGCAGCCCGACAGGGAATTACGAGCAGTACTTC.

The CDR3 DNA reads TGCGCCAGCAAAGAATCGGGAGCTACCGGGGAGCTGTTTTTT. Its translation: CASKESGATGELFF. The V gene is TRBV10-2, the J gene TRBJ2-2; tentatively, D is TRBD2 (6 bases). The CDR3 has 14 residues. CDR1 is WSHSY, CDR2 SAAADI, per germline. Between the trimmed V and J ends, which lost 7 bases and 5 bases, there was a span of 14 bases.

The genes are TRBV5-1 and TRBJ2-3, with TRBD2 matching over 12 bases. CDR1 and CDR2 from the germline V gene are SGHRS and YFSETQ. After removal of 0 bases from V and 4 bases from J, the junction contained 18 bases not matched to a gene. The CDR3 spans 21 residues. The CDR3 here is CASSLAPLLRLAGDEADTQYF. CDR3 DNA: TGCGCCAGCAGCTTGGCTCCATTACTAAGACTAGCGGGGGATGAGGCAGATACGCAGTATTTT.

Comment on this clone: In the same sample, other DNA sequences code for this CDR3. CDR3 loop: CASSQGTGGYGYTF. The CDR3 DNA sequence: TGTGCCAGCAGCCAAGGGACAGGGGGCTATGGCTACACCTTC. This sequence joins TRBV3-1 (or the pseudogene TRBV3-2) and TRBJ1-2; 10 bases map to TRBD1. With 1 base clipped from V and 4 bases from J, the junction kept 0 bases outside the gene matches. The V gene's germline CDR1 is LGHDT and CDR2 YNNKEL (reference sequence). This CDR3 region has 14 residues.

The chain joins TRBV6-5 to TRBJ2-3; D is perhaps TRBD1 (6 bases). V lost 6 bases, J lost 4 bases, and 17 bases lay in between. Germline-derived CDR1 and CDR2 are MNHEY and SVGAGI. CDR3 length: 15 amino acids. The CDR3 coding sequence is TGTGCCAGCAGCCCCCAACCGACAGGCCCAGATACGCAGTATTTT. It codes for CASSPQPTGPDTQYF.

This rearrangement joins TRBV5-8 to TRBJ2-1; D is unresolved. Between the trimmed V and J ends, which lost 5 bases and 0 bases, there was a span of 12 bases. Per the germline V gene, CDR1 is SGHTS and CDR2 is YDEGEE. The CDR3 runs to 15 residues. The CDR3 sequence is CASSLGYSSYNEQFF. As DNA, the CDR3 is TGTGCCAGCAGTCTCGGGTATAGCTCCTACAATGAGCAGTTCTTC.

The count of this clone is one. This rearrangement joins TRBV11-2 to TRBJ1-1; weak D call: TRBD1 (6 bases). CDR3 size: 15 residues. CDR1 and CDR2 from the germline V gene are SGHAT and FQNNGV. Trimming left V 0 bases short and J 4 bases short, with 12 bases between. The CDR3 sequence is CASSLDPGRGTEAFF. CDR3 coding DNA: TGTGCCAGCAGCTTAGATCCCGGCAGGGGCACTGAAGCTTTCTTT.

This CDR3 is CASSIASGDEQYF. Written as DNA, the CDR3 is TGTGCCAGTAGTATTGCTAGCGGTGACGAGCAGTACTTC. The chain has TRBV19 and TRBJ2-7; TRBD2 aligns across 7 bases. The CDR3 is 13 residues long. Unmatched junction bases numbered 4, after V lost 3 bases and J lost 5 bases. The germline V gene encodes CDR1 LNHDA and CDR2 SQIVND (reference sequence).

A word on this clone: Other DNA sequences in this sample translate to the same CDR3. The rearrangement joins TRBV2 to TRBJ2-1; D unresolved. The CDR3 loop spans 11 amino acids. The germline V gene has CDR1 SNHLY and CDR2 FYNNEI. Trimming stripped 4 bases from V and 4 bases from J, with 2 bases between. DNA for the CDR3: TGTGCCAGCAGTGCTTACAATGAGCAGTTCTTC. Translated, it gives CASSAYNEQFF.

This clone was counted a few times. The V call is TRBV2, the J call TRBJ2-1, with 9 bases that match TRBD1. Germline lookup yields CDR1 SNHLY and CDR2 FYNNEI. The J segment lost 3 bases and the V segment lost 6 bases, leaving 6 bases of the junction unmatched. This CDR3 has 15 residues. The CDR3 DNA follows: TGTGCCAGCAGACCGGGACAGGGTAACTACAATGAGCAGTTCTTC. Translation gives CASRPGQGNYNEQFF.

The CDR3 DNA sequence: TGTGCCAGCAGATTAACAACGGGGGGCCACGAGCAGTACTTC. Protein product: CASRLTTGGHEQYF. The V call is TRBV3-1 (or the pseudogene TRBV3-2), the J call TRBJ2-7; possible D gene TRBD2, 7 bases. CDR1 is LGHDT and CDR2 is YNNKEL in the germline V gene (reference sequence). V was cut by 6 bases and J by 5 bases, with 17 bases left in between. This CDR3 is 14 amino acids long.

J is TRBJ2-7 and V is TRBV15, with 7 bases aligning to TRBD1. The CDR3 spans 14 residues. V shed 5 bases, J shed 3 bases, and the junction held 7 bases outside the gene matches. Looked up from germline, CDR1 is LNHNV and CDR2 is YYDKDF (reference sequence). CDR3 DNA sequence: TGTGCCACCAGCGGCCCGACAGGGTTCTACGAGCAGTACTTC. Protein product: CATSGPTGFYEQYF. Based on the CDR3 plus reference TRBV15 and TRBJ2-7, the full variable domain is DAMVIQNPRYQVTQFGKPVTLSCSQTLNHNVMYWYQQKSSQAPKLLFHYYDKDFNNEADTPDNFQSRRPNTSFCFLDIRSPGLGDTAMYLCATSGPTGFYEQYFGPGTRLTVT.

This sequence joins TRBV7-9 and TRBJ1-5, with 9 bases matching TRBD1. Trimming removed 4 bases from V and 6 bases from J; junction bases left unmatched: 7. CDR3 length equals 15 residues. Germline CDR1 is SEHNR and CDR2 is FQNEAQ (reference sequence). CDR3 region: CASSSTGGWGQPQHF. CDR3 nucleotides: TGTGCCAGCAGCTCAACAGGGGGCTGGGGTCAGCCCCAGCATTTT. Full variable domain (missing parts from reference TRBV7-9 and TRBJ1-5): DTGVSQNPRHKITKRGQNVTFRCDPISEHNRLYWYRQTLGQGPEFLTYFQNEAQLEKSRLLSDRFSAERPKGSFSTLEIQRTEQGDSAMYLCASSSTGGWGQPQHFGDGTRLSIL.